This T cell receptor beta chain is from a study of CD8 T cells in Susac syndrome. Germline V gives CDR1 MDHEN, CDR2 SYDVKM. V shed 3 bases and J shed 3 bases, with 6 bases lying between them. The CDR3 consists of 13 residues. RNA totalling about 0.45 to 1 ug underwent reverse transcription with random hexamers. TCRdb independently ran MiXCR on the immunoSEQ multiplex PCR reads; one entry per CDR3 protein. Among more than 150,000 distinct CDR3 sequences listed, just under 95% were seen once. V and J are TRBV28 and TRBJ1-5; D is unclear. The receptor comes from a human donor with multiple sclerosis. The sequencing sample was made of CD8+ T cells from PBMCs. CDR3 loop: CASSLSFNQPQHF. CDR3 bases: TGTGCCAGCAGTTTGTCTTTCAATCAGCCCCAGCATTTT. The complete variable domain, with remaining parts taken from reference TRBV28 and TRBJ1-5, reads DVKVTQSSRYLVKRTGEKVFLECVQDMDHENMFWYRQDPGLGLRLIYFSYDVKMKEKGDIPEGYSVSREKKERFSLILESASTNQTSMYLCASSLSFNQPQHFGDGTRLSIL.